The present TCR beta chain was sequenced within a study of Graves' ophthalmopathy and Graves' hyperthyroidism (dated 2018 in TCRdb). Turning to the overall study: Peripheral blood was collected before any treatment was given, at the time of initial diagnosis. In total, around 140 blood samples were TCR-sequenced: fewer than 50 ophthalmopathy, roughly 77 hyperthyroidism and around 17 hyperthyroidism-to-ophthalmopathy patients. In roughly 6 hyperthyroidism patients, T-cell repertoires of thyroid tissue and blood were compared. Following sample collection, hyperthyroidism patients were given methimazole at a starting dose of 30 mg daily, and ophthalmopathy patients were given high-dose intravenous methylprednisolone. To explore V-J signatures distinguishing ophthalmopathy from hyperthyroidism, a discovery set of 100 patients (around 44 ophthalmopathy, 57 stable hyperthyroidism) was enrolled. For independent validation, a separate cohort was made up of approximately 19 hyperthyroidism patients plus 17 patients who later progressed from hyperthyroidism to ophthalmopathy. The study used TCR beta repertoire signatures to distinguish Graves' ophthalmopathy from Graves' hyperthyroidism and to predict progression to ophthalmopathy. Study-wide findings and limitations: Among expanded thyroid clonotypes with frequency above 0.001, most also showed up in blood, which suggests that blood repertoires may reflect the thyroid immune response. In cross-validation, the 13-signature model distinguished ophthalmopathy from stable hyperthyroidism with just over 85% sensitivity and 81% to 83% specificity, and in the test set the corresponding values were approximately 80% and 75%. Sample size was not predetermined statistically, and investigators were not blinded to group allocation. In validation, the model predicted ophthalmopathy progression with more than 70% sensitivity and around 72% specificity; some twelve predicted patients were CT-confirmed with GO in a median of about 6.2 months.

The ophthalmopathy patients had moderately to severely active disease, with a Clinical Activity Score of 3 or higher, a NOSPECS grade of 4 or higher, and a disease duration of less than 3 months. Patients with other autoimmune diseases, uncontrolled infections, pregnancy or lactation were excluded from the study. Clinical symptoms, serum thyroxine, TRAb, thyroid ultrasound and orbital computed tomography formed the basis of the diagnosis. Ficoll-Paque density gradient centrifugation was used to isolate PBMCs from around 10 ml of fresh peripheral blood. Total RNA was extracted with Trizol reagent and quality-checked on an Agilent 2100 Bioanalyzer. TCR beta CDR3 regions were amplified from RNA transcripts for repertoire sequencing. The first round was an RT-PCR using HTBI primers with the Qiagen OneStep RT-PCR kit, and this first round was followed by a second-round multiplex PCR, then size selection and purification. Sequencing of the libraries was carried out on an Illumina HiSeq2000 in paired-end mode with 100 bp reads. In the paper's pipeline: SOAPnuke was used for read processing, and reads with adapters, uncalled bases, a mean Phred below 15, or no exact constant-primer or identifier match were discarded. COPE v1.2.5 was used to merge high-quality paired reads. Unique nucleotide sequences were defined as clonotypes and aligned to IMGT TRB V, D and J references using MiTCR v1.1. The analysis was limited to V-J combinations with a frequency above 0.0001, which together covered 99.2% of repertoires. For each V-J combination, a TCR clonal expansion and chaos score was defined as the ratio of F50 clonal expansion to chaos observed in the TCRdist matrix. Welch's t-statistics and random forest were used to reduce features to about a dozen V-J combinations, which were fed into a naive Bayes classifier. Thyroid-blood repertoire similarity was quantified with the Morisita-Horn index. TCRdb reran the public reads through fastp at Q25 and MiXCR, keeping productive beta chains. Rows matching on CDR3 protein sequence are summarized as one entry with the most common DNA and genes. What appears here as the V and J calls and clone size reflects TCRdb's work, not the paper's. The sample table lists approximately 330,000 distinct CDR3 sequences, 17% of them with a count of one. Approximately 13% of the sample is held by the ten biggest clonotypes.

V is cut by 6 bases and J by 0 bases, and the space between the germline ends is 14 bases. For CDR1 and CDR2, the germline V gene lists SGHTA and FQGTGA. From its cysteine to its phenylalanine, the CDR3 spans 15 amino acids. Just the 45-base CDR3 DNA is kept, in frame starting at base 1. This clonotype was seen repeatedly, ten times or more. What antigen it recognizes has not been identified. Per-base quality was not reported, and no clone a single base away is much larger than it. Recombination connected TRBV7-3 to TRBJ1-1; the D gene assignment is ambiguous. The TCR originated in an adult man with Graves' ophthalmopathy. Sequenced input: peripheral blood. The DNA reads as follows: TGTGCCAGCAGGAAGGATAATGGGGTGAACACTGAAGCTTTCTTT. The translation is CASRKDNGVNTEAFF.